The TCR beta chain under discussion was sequenced for a study of T cells in Graves' hyperthyroidism and ophthalmopathy. Study-level points and caveats: Researchers report that a 13 V-J model separated ophthalmopathy from stable hyperthyroidism. Blood also held most thyroid clonotypes expanded beyond 0.001.

RNA transcripts gave rise to amplified TCR beta CDR3 regions. The HTBI primer set drove a first-round RT-PCR of the TCR CDR3. TCRdb analysed the multiplex PCR reads with MiXCR anew, one entry per CDR3 protein. Altogether hundreds of thousands of distinct CDR3 sequences are present, around 20% being singletons, with the ten largest covering over 30%. Researchers barred patients who had uncontrolled infection, other autoimmune disease, pregnancy or lactation. Clinical symptoms, serum thyroxine, TRAb, thyroid ultrasound and orbital computed tomography established diagnosis. A note on this clonotype: Its antigen is not known.

Per the germline V gene, CDR1 is DFQATT and CDR2 is SNEGSKA (reference sequence). V lost 5 bases to trimming and J lost 8 bases, with 13 bases between them. The CDR3 runs 12 residues. The rearrangement joins TRBV20-1 to TRBJ2-1, with a weak D call TRBD2 (5 bases). The sequenced sample was blood. The sequence was obtained from a young man with Graves' ophthalmopathy. The CDR3 region is CSAYDYLDEQFF. CDR3 DNA sequence: TGCAGTGCTTACGACTACTTGGATGAGCAGTTCTTC.